This TCR beta chain was captured by sequencing in a study of Tregs in tolerant kidney transplant recipients. The assay was immunoSEQ multiplex PCR, and TCRdb's table has in-frame clones only and misses some. The table shows about 69,000 clones, with around 90% occurring only once. Broader study findings: Findings come from small patient numbers and require larger validation. This study did not directly address biological reproducibility.

V was pared by 4 bases and J by 4 bases, with 2 bases of the junction left unmatched. CDR1 and CDR2 from the germline V gene are MDHEN and SYDVKM. This CDR3 region has 13 residues. Comments on this clone: Its specificity is not known. The sample contains more than one DNA sequence encoding this CDR3.

V gene TRBV28 combines with J gene TRBJ2-7; TRBD1 agrees at 9 bases. The source of this sequence is a human donor who received a combined kidney and bone marrow transplant. Source: CD4+ T cells from blood, taken before the transplant. CDR3 region: CASSSGQGYEQYF. CDR3 sequence (DNA): TGTGCCAGCAGTTCTGGACAGGGGTACGAGCAGTACTTC.